Reported below is one TCR beta chain. Deletions cut 1 base from V and 2 bases from J, with 12 bases between. Germline CDR1 LGHNT, CDR2 FRNRAP. The CDR3 covers 16 residues. This record belongs to a study of blood T cell repertoires in COVID-19. Turning to the study itself: Both acute and convalescent COVID-19 samples were obtained from the United States, Italy and Spain.

Everyone who took part was roughly 18 to 89 years old, and they came from about 23 US areas. Participant-reported clinical history was the basis for cohort assignment. Sequenced by immunoSEQ multiplex PCR; TCRdb stores in-frame clones only, minus some. Found here are 200,000 to 250,000 clones, over 75% of them singletons; the top ten hold about 3.7%. The TCR comes from a woman aged 55-75 years who had recovered from COVID-19. The sample consisted of PBMCs or T cells enriched from blood (not recorded which). J is TRBJ1-3 and V is TRBV12-5, with D tentatively TRBD1 (6 bases). The CDR3 nucleotides read TGTGCTAGTGGTTTGGCACAGGGTCTGGCTGGAAACACCATATATTTT. This encodes CASGLAQGLAGNTIYF.